This T cell receptor (beta chain) derives from a study of CD8 T cells in Susac syndrome. The germline CDR1 and CDR2 sequences are SGHDT and YYEEEE. V gave up 0 bases and J gave up 6 bases, with 3 bases separating them. CDR3 length: 12 amino acids. Each multiple sclerosis control was a treatment-naive patient with relapsing-remitting disease that was either stable or active. RNA amounts of about 0.5 to 1 ug underwent reverse transcription with random hexamers. Amplification of TCR beta CDR3 spanned 54 Vbeta and 13 Jbeta via immunoSEQ multiplex PCR. TCRdb fed the immunoSEQ multiplex PCR reads into MiXCR, producing one record per CDR3 protein. The sample holds more than 250,000 distinct CDR3 sequences, 92% seen once.

The sequence was obtained from a human donor with multiple sclerosis. Sequenced: CD4+ T cells from PBMCs. V is TRBV5-6 and J is TRBJ2-2; unclear D gene. The CDR3 DNA sequence: TGTGCCAGCAGCTTGGATCCCGGGGAGCTGTTTTTT. It translates to CASSLDPGELFF.